By share of the sample, the clone carrying this T cell receptor beta chain is medium-sized. The sample originates from a study of CXCR3 chemokines and chemotherapy response in bladder cancer. The CDR3 runs to 13 residues. Trimming removed 7 bases from V and 1 base from J; junction bases left unmatched: 3. Germline CDR1 is SQVTM and CDR2 is ANQGSEA. TCRdb fed the PCR reads into MiXCR, producing one record per CDR3 protein. The table records around 5,000 distinct CDR3 sequences, 14% of them present only once. Sample collection occurred from a patient whose treatment included neoadjuvant chemotherapy. This TCR came from a human donor with bladder cancer that responded to neoadjuvant chemotherapy. This rearrangement joins TRBV29-1 to TRBJ1-1; TRBD1 aligns across 10 bases. The chain's CDR3 is CSAWDRGNTEAFF. The CDR3 DNA follows: TGCAGCGCATGGGACAGGGGGAACACTGAAGCTTTCTTT.